This T cell receptor beta chain was recovered during a study of blood T cell repertoires in COVID-19. The germline CDR1 and CDR2 sequences are SGHRS and YFSETQ. V was clipped by 7 bases and J by 5 bases, with 15 bases between them. The CDR3 has 13 residues. Assay: immunoSEQ multiplex PCR; the TCRdb copy retains only in-frame clones and omits some. This repertoire shows around 200,000 clones, 70% to 90% found once; its top ten account for 6.5% to 8.5%. The TCR sequence derives from a woman aged 35 to 49 with acute COVID-19. The chain employs TRBV5-1 and TRBJ2-5, with D perhaps TRBD2 (6 bases). The sample comprised PBMCs or T cells enriched from blood (not recorded which). The CDR3 region has the DNA TGCGCCAGCGGGCAGAGGAGGGCTGAGACCCAGTACTTC. Protein sequence: CASGQRRAETQYF.